This is a list of T cell receptor beta chains from one sample in a study of technical replicates of blood from several donors. Profiled with immunoSEQ multiplex PCR; TCRdb holds only in-frame clones, not every one. Seen here are 60,000 to 65,000 clones, around 92% observed once, and the top ten hold 3.5% to 5.5%. The sequenced material came from PBMCs. These receptors all stem from a human donor in good health. Some clones in this sample may be carry-over from other donors' samples. CDR3s include the opening cysteine and the closing phenylalanine or tryptophan. A D gene is named only where the DNA matches it firmly. Size tells how often a clone was seen (once, few, many) or the class of an expanded clone, and some rows leave it out.

once	.	TRBV4-3	TRBJ2-4	CASSPRLSLAKNIQYF	TGCGCCAGCAGCCCTCGACTATCACTAGCCAAAAACATTCAGTACTTC
.	.	TRBV7-6	TRBJ1-1	CASSRGGDTEAFF	TGTGCCAGCAGCCGAGGGGGGGACACTGAAGCTTTCTTT
.	TRBD1	TRBV30	TRBJ2-7	CAWSVGQGSYEQYF	TGTGCCTGGAGTGTGGGACAGGGCTCCTACGAGCAGTACTTC
.	.	TRBV6-1	TRBJ2-5	CASNIQYRETQYF	TGTGCCAGCAACATACAGTATCGAGAGACCCAGTACTTC
.	.	TRBV7-2	TRBJ1-4	CASSRGSYNEKLFF	TGTGCCAGCAGCCGGGGGTCCTATAATGAAAAACTGTTTTTT
.	TRBD2	TRBV10-3	TRBJ2-1	CAISESLAGGYEQFF	TGTGCCATCAGTGAGTCCCTAGCGGGAGGATATGAGCAGTTCTTC
.	.	TRBV9	TRBJ2-7	CASSVALASYEQYF	TGTGCCAGCAGCGTAGCACTAGCTTCCTACGAGCAGTACTTC
.	.	TRBV18	TRBJ2-7	CASSPLRDGEQYF	TGTGCCAGCTCACCATTGAGGGATGGGGAGCAGTACTTC
.	.	TRBV6-6	TRBJ1-5	CASSYSRGSNQPQHF	TGTGCCAGCAGTTATTCCCGGGGTAGCAATCAGCCCCAGCATTTT
.	.	TRBV14	TRBJ1-2	CASSRDGGLYYGYTF	TGTGCCAGCAGCCGTGATGGAGGACTTTACTATGGCTACACCTTC
.	.	TRBV11-2	TRBJ2-7	CASSLAGAIGEQYF	TGTGCCAGCAGCTTAGCAGGGGCGATCGGCGAGCAGTACTTC
.	TRBD2	TRBV7-6	TRBJ2-1	CASSLETSGTYNEQFF	TGTGCCAGCAGCTTAGAGACTAGCGGTACCTACAATGAGCAGTTCTTC
.	TRBD2	TRBV18	TRBJ2-1	CASSPGSPSGTSYNEQFF	TGTGCCAGCTCACCAGGGTCACCTAGCGGGACTTCCTACAATGAGCAGTTCTTC
few	TRBD1	TRBV4-3	TRBJ2-7	CASSQEEFPPGQGKEQYF	TGCGCCAGCAGCCAGGAAGAATTTCCACCGGGACAGGGGAAGGAGCAGTACTTC
.	.	TRBV7-7	TRBJ2-2	CASSPQTTPGTGELFF	TGTGCCAGCAGCCCCCAGACGACCCCGGGCACCGGGGAGCTGTTTTTT
.	.	TRBV30	TRBJ1-1	CAWSAGGNTEAFF	TGTGCCTGGAGTGCCGGGGGGAACACTGAAGCTTTCTTT
.	.	TRBV7-6	TRBJ1-1	CASSSQVGVMNTEAFF	TGTGCCAGCAGCTCCCAGGTGGGCGTCATGAACACTGAAGCTTTCTTT
.	TRBD2	TRBV6-9	TRBJ2-3	CASTLGGGADTQYF	TGTGCCAGCACCTTAGGCGGGGGGGCAGATACGCAGTATTTT
.	.	TRBV5-6	TRBJ2-7	CASSSLGGAYEQYF	TGTGCCAGCAGCTCCCTGGGCGGGGCCTACGAGCAGTACTTC
once	.	TRBV4-3	TRBJ2-7	CASSQDVGRGVEQYF	TGCGCCAGCAGCCAAGATGTGGGGCGTGGAGTGGAGCAGTACTTC
.	TRBD2	TRBV5-1	TRBJ2-3	CASSTTSGGGYTQYF	TGCGCCAGCAGCACGACTAGCGGGGGGGGTTATACGCAGTATTTT
.	.	TRBV6-5	TRBJ2-7	CASSYIYGHYEQYF	TGTGCCAGCAGTTACATTTACGGACACTACGAGCAGTACTTC
.	.	TRBV19	TRBJ2-2	CASSIISPGELFF	TGTGCCAGTAGTATAATTAGCCCCGGGGAGCTGTTTTTT
.	.	TRBV2	TRBJ2-2	CASALESTGELFF	TGTGCCAGCGCTCTCGAGAGCACCGGGGAGCTGTTTTTT
.	TRBD2	TRBV6-1	TRBJ2-1	CASSQVTSGSRNEQFF	TGTGCCAGCAGTCAAGTAACTAGCGGGAGTAGGAATGAGCAGTTCTTC
.	TRBD1	TRBV7-9	TRBJ1-4	CASSLDRGDEKLFF	TGTGCCAGCAGCCTAGACAGGGGGGACGAAAAACTGTTTTTT
.	TRBD2	TRBV6-6	TRBJ2-1	CASSPSGGRAAEQFF	TGTGCCAGCAGTCCCTCGGGCGGGAGGGCGGCTGAGCAGTTCTTC
.	TRBD1	TRBV9	TRBJ1-6	CASSRQGAGNSPLHF	TGTGCCAGCAGCAGACAGGGGGCGGGGAATTCACCCCTCCACTTT
.	.	TRBV7-2	TRBJ1-2	CASSQAGLPDYGYTF	TGTGCCAGCAGCCAGGCTGGCTTACCCGACTATGGCTACACCTTC
.	TRBD2	TRBV9	TRBJ2-3	CASSVMSGGNTDTQYF	TGTGCCAGCAGCGTAATGAGCGGGGGGAACACAGATACGCAGTATTTT
.	TRBD1	TRBV5-1	TRBJ1-6	CASSLSGGYSPLHF	TGCGCCAGCAGCTTATCAGGGGGATATTCACCCCTCCACTTT
.	TRBD1	TRBV7-9	TRBJ2-2	CASSRTGDGGELFF	TGTGCCAGCAGCCGGACAGGGGACGGCGGGGAGCTGTTTTTT
.	TRBD1	TRBV6-5	TRBJ1-2	CASSYTDRVSGYTF	TGTGCCAGCAGTTACACGGACAGGGTTTCGGGCTACACCTTC
.	TRBD2	TRBV13	TRBJ2-5	CASSLRTSGRETQYF	TGTGCCAGCAGCTTACGGACTAGCGGGAGAGAGACCCAGTACTTC
.	.	TRBV29-1	TRBJ2-1	CSGHTSYNEQFF	TGCAGCGGACATACCTCCTACAATGAGCAGTTCTTC
.	TRBD2	TRBV6-1	TRBJ2-3	CASSEPLALSGADTQYF	TGTGCCAGCAGTGAACCTCTAGCCCTAAGCGGGGCAGATACGCAGTATTTT
.	.	TRBV27	TRBJ2-1	CASRYSGNSYNEQFF	TGTGCCAGCAGGTATAGCGGAAACTCCTACAATGAGCAGTTCTTC
.	TRBD1	TRBV9	TRBJ2-2	CASSLKGASTGELFF	TGTGCCAGCAGCTTAAAGGGGGCATCCACCGGGGAGCTGTTTTTT
.	.	TRBV7-2	TRBJ1-1	CASSLSQGGTEAFF	TGTGCCAGCAGCTTATCGCAGGGAGGCACTGAAGCTTTCTTT
.	TRBD2	TRBV7-3	TRBJ2-1	CASSRVRTSDHNEQFF	TGTGCCAGCAGCCGAGTAAGGACTAGCGACCACAATGAGCAGTTCTTC
once	.	TRBV5-1	TRBJ2-2	CASSLAPQSVELFF	TGCGCCAGCAGCTTGGCCCCGCAATCGGTGGAGCTGTTTTTT
.	TRBD1	TRBV7-3	TRBJ2-2	CASTRDRSPGELFF	TGTGCCAGCACTAGGGACAGATCACCCGGGGAGCTGTTTTTT
.	TRBD1	TRBV7-2	TRBJ1-1	CASLEGTGGIEAFF	TGTGCCAGCTTAGAGGGGACAGGGGGCATTGAAGCTTTCTTT
.	TRBD1	TRBV10-3	TRBJ1-1	CAIRTGAVTEAFF	TGTGCCATCAGGACAGGGGCGGTTACTGAAGCTTTCTTT
.	.	TRBV7-9	TRBJ1-1	CASSLAGTPYTEAFF	TGTGCCAGCAGCCTCGCCGGGACTCCGTACACTGAAGCTTTCTTT
few	TRBD2	TRBV4-3	TRBJ2-7	CASSQDREGNAEQYF	TGCGCCAGCAGCCAAGATCGGGAGGGTAATGCCGAGCAGTACTTC
.	.	TRBV14	TRBJ1-2	CASSFGQRGPYGYTF	TGTGCCAGCAGCTTTGGACAAAGGGGTCCCTATGGCTACACCTTC
.	.	TRBV11-2	TRBJ1-1	CASSPSNTNTEAFF	TGTGCCAGCAGCCCCTCCAACACGAACACTGAAGCTTTCTTT
.	.	TRBV15	TRBJ2-3	CATSREGRSGNTQYF	TGTGCCACCAGCCGCGAGGGCCGTTCGGGGAATACGCAGTATTTT
.	.	TRBV6-4	TRBJ2-2	CASSDDSNTGELFF	TGTGCCAGCAGTGACGACAGTAACACCGGGGAGCTGTTTTTT
.	.	TRBV7-6	TRBJ2-5	CASSLGLTETQYF	TGTGCCAGCAGCTTAGGGCTTACAGAGACCCAGTACTTC
.	.	TRBV7-9	TRBJ2-7	CASSPSKGEQYF	TGTGCCAGCAGCCCCTCCAAGGGGGAGCAGTACTTC
.	.	TRBV5-6	TRBJ1-3	CASSFPGSGNTIYF	TGTGCCAGCAGCTTCCCAGGCTCTGGAAACACCATATATTTT
.	TRBD2	TRBV19	TRBJ2-3	CASSIGSGGEDTQYF	TGTGCCAGTAGTATAGGTAGCGGGGGAGAAGATACGCAGTATTTT
.	TRBD2	TRBV4-1	TRBJ2-3	CASSQGPSGTSTDTQYF	TGCGCCAGCAGCCAAGGACCTAGCGGAACCTCCACCGATACGCAGTATTTT
.	.	TRBV7-7	TRBJ2-3	CASSSSTADTQYF	TGTGCCAGCAGCTCATCTACAGCAGATACGCAGTATTTT
.	.	TRBV14	TRBJ2-5	CASSPYVSRETQYF	TGTGCCAGCAGCCCTTATGTATCGCGGGAGACCCAGTACTTC
.	.	TRBV6-4	TRBJ2-5	CATAASEGETQYF	TGTGCCACCGCGGCCTCGGAGGGGGAGACCCAGTACTTC
.	TRBD1	TRBV4-2	TRBJ1-1	CATRAGGGDRGLGTEAFF	TGTGCCACCCGAGCAGGGGGCGGGGACAGGGGGCTCGGGACTGAAGCTTTCTTT
.	TRBD2	TRBV10-3	TRBJ2-1	CAISRGLAGDNEQFF	TGTGCCATCAGTCGAGGACTAGCGGGGGACAATGAGCAGTTCTTC